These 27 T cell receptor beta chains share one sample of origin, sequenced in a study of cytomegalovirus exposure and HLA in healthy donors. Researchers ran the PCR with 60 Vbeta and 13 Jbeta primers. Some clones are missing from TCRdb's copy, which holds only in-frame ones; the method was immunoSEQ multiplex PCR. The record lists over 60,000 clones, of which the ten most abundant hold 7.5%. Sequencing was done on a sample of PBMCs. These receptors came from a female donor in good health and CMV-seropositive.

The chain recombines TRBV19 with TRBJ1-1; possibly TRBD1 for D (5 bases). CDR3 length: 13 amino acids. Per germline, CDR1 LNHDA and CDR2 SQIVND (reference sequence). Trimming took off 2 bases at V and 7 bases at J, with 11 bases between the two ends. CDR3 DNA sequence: TGTGCCAGTAGTATAACGCAGGGAAATGAAGCTTTCTTT. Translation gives CASSITQGNEAFF. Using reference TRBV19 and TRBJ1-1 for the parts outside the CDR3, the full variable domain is DGGITQSPKYLFRKEGQNVTLSCEQNLNHDAMYWYRQDPGQGLRLIYYSQIVNDFQKGDIAEGYSVSREKKESFPLTVTSAQKNPTAFYLCASSITQGNEAFFGQGTRLTVV.

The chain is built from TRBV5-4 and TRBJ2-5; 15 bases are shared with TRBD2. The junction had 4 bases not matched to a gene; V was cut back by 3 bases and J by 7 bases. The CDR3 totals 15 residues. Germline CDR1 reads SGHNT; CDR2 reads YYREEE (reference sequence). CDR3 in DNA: TGTGCCAGCAGCTCGGGACTAGCGGGAGGAGGGACCCAGTACTTC. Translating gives CASSSGLAGGGTQYF.

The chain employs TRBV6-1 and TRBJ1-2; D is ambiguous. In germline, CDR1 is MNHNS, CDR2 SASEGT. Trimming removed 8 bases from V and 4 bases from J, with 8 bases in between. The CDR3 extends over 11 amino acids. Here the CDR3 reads CASLLSYGYTF. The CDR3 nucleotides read TGTGCCAGCCTCCTATCCTATGGCTACACCTTC.

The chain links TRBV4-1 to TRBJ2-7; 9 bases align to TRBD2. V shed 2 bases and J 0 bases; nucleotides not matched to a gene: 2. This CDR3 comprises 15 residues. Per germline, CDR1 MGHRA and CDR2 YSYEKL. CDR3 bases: TGCGCCAGCAGCCAAACTAGCGGGCACTCCTACGAGCAGTACTTC. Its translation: CASSQTSGHSYEQYF.

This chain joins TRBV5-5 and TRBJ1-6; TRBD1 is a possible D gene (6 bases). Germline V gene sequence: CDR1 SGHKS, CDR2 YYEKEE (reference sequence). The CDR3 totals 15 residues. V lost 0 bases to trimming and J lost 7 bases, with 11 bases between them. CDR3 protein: CASSLDRVGNSPLHF. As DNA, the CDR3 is TGTGCCAGCAGCTTGGACAGGGTAGGGAATTCACCCCTCCACTTT.

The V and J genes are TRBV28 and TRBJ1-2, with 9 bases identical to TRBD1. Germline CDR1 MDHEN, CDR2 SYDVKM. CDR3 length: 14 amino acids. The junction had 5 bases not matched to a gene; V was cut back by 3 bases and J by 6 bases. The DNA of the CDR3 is TGTGCCAGCAGTTTCCCCAGGGACAGGGATGGCTACACCTTC. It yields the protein CASSFPRDRDGYTF.

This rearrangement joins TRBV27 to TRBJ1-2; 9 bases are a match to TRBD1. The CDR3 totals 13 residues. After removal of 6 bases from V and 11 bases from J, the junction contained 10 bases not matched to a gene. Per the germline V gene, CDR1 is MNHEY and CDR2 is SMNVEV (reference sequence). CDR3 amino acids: CASRTGQGMRYTF. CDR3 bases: TGTGCCAGCAGGACGGGACAGGGAATGAGGTACACCTTC.

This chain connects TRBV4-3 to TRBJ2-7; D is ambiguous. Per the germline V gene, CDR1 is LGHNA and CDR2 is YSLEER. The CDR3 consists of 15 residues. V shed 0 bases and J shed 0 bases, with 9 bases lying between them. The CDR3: CASSQDYTNSYEQYF. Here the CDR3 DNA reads TGCGCCAGCAGCCAAGATTATACTAACTCCTACGAGCAGTACTTC.

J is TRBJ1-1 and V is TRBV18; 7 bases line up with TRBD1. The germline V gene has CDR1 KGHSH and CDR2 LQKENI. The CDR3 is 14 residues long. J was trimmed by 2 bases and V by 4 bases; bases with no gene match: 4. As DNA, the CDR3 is TGTGCCAGCTCACAGAACAGGGGAAACACTGAAGCTTTCTTT. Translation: CASSQNRGNTEAFF.

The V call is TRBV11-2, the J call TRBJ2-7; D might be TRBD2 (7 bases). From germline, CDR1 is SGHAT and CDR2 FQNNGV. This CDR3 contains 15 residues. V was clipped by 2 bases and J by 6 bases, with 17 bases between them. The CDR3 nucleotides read TGTGCCAGCAGCTTAAGTTTCGCGGGGGCTTCCGAGCAGTACTTC. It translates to CASSLSFAGASEQYF. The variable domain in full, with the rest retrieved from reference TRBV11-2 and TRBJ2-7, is EAGVAQSPRYKIIEKRQSVAFWCNPISGHATLYWYQQILGQGPKLLIQFQNNGVVDDSQLPKDRFSAERLKGVDSTLKIQPAKLEDSAVYLCASSLSFAGASEQYFGPGTRLTVT.

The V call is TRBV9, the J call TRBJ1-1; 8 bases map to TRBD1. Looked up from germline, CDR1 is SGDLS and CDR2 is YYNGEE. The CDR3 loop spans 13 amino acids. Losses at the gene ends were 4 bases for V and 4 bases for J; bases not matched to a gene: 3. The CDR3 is CASSFTGGTEAFF. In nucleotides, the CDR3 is TGTGCCAGCAGCTTCACAGGGGGCACTGAAGCTTTCTTT.

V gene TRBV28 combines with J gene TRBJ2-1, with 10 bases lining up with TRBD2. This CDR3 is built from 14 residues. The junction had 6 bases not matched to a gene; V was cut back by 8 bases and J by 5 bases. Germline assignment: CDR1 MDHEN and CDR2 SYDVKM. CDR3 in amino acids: CASSLAGVNNEQFF. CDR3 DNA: TGTGCCAGCTCCCTAGCGGGAGTAAACAATGAGCAGTTCTTC. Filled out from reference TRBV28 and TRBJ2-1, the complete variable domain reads DVKVTQSSRYLVKRTGEKVFLECVQDMDHENMFWYRQDPGLGLRLIYFSYDVKMKEKGDIPEGYSVSREKKERFSLILESASTNQTSMYLCASSLAGVNNEQFFGPGTRLTVL.

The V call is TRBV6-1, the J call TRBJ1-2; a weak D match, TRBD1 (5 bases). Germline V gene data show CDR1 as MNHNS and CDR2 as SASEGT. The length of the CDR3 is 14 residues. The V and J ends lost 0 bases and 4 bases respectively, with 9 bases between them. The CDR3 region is CASSEAKGVYGYTF. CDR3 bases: TGTGCCAGCAGTGAAGCGAAAGGGGTCTATGGCTACACCTTC.

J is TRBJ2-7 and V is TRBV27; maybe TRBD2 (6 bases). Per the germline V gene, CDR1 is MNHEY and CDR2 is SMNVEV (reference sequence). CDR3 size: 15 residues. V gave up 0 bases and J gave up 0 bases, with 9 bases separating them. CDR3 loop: CASSLSRGLSYEQYF. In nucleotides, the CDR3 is TGTGCCAGCAGTTTATCGCGGGGCCTCTCCTACGAGCAGTACTTC.

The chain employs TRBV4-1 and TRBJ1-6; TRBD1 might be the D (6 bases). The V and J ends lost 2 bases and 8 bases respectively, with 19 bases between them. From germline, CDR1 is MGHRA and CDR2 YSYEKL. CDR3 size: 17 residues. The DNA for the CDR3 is TGCGCCAGCAGCCAATTCGCGGGGGGCTCGGTTTATTCACCCCTCCACTTT. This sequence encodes CASSQFAGGSVYSPLHF.

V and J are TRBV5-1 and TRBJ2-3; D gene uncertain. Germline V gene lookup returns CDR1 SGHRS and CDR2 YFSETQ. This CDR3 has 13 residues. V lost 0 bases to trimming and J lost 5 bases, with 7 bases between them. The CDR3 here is CASSLGSGDTQYF. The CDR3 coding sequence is TGCGCCAGCAGCTTGGGATCGGGAGATACGCAGTATTTT.

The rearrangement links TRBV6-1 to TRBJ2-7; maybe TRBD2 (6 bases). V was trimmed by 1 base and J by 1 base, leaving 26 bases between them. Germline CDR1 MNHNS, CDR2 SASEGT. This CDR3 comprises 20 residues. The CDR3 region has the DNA TGTGCCAGCAGTGAAGTGGGGTCGTTCAGGGCAGTGGGACTTTCCTACGAGCAGTACTTC. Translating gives CASSEVGSFRAVGLSYEQYF.

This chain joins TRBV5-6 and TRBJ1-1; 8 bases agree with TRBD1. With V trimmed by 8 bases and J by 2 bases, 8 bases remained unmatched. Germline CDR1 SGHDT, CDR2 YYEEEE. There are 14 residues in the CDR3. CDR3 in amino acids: CASNIRGQNTEAFF. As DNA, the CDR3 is TGTGCCAGTAACATCAGGGGGCAAAACACTGAAGCTTTCTTT. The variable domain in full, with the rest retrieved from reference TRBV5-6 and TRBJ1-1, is DAGVTQSPTHLIKTRGQQVTLRCSPKSGHDTVSWYQQALGQGPQFIFQYYEEEERQRGNFPDRFSGHQFPNYSSELNVNALLLGDSALYLCASNIRGQNTEAFFGQGTRLTVV.

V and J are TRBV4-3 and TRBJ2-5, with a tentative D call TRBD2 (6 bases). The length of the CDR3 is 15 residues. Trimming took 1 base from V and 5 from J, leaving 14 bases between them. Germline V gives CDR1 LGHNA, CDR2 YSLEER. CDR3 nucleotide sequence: TGCGCCAGCAGCCAAGGATTAGACGGAGGGGAGACCCAGTACTTC. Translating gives CASSQGLDGGETQYF.

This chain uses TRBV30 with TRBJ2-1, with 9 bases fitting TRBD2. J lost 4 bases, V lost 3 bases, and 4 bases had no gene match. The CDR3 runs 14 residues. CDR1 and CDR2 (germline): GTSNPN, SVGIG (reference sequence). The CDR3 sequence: CAWRKAGGYNEQFF. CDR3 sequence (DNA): TGTGCCTGGAGAAAGGCGGGGGGGTACAATGAGCAGTTCTTC.

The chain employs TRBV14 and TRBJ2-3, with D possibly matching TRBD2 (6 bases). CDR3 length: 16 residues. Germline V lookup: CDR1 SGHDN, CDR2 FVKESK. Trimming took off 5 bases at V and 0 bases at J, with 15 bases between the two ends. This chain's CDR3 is CASSSRDFDSTDTQYF. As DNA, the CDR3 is TGTGCCAGCAGCTCGCGGGACTTCGATAGCACAGATACGCAGTATTTT.

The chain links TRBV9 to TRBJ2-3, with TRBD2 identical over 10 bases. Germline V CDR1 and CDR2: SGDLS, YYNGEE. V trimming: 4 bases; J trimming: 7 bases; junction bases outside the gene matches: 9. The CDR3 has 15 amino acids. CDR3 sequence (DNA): TGTGCCAGCAGCCCTAGCGGGAGACCGGAAAATACGCAGTATTTT. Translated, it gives CASSPSGRPENTQYF.

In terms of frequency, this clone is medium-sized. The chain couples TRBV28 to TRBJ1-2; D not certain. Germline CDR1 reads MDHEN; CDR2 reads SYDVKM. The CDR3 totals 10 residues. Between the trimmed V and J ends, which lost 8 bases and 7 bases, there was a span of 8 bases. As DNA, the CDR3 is TGTGCCAGCTTGGCAGGTGGCTACACCTTC. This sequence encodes CASLAGGYTF.

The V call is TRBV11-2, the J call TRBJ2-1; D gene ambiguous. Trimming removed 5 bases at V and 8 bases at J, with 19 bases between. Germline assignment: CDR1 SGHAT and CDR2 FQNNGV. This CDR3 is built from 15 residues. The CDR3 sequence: CASSASLRGVHEQFF. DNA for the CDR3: TGTGCCAGCAGCGCCTCCCTTAGAGGTGTACATGAGCAGTTCTTC. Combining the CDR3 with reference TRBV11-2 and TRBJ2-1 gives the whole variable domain EAGVAQSPRYKIIEKRQSVAFWCNPISGHATLYWYQQILGQGPKLLIQFQNNGVVDDSQLPKDRFSAERLKGVDSTLKIQPAKLEDSAVYLCASSASLRGVHEQFFGPGTRLTVL.

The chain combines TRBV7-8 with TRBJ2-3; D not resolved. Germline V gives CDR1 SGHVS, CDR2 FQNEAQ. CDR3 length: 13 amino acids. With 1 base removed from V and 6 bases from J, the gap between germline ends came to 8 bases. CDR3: CASSLGAGDTQYF. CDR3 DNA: TGTGCCAGCAGCTTAGGAGCCGGGGATACGCAGTATTTT.

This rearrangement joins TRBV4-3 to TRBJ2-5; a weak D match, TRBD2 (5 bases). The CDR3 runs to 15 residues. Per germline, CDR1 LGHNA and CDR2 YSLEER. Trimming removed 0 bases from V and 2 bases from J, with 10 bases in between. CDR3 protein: CASSQDIGNQETQYF. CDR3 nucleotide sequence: TGCGCCAGCAGCCAAGATATCGGGAATCAAGAGACCCAGTACTTC.

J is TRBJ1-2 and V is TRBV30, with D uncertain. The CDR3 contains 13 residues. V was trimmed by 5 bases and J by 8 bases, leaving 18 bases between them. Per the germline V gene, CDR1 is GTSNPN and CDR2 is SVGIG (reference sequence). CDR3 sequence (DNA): TGTGCCTGGGACTTTAATGGGGAGACAGGCTACACCTTC. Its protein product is CAWDFNGETGYTF. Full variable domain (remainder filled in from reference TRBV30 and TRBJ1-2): SQTIHQWPATLVQPVGSPLSLECTVEGTSNPNLYWYRQAAGRGLQLLFYSVGIGQISSEVPQNLSASRPQDRQFILSSKKLLLSDSGFYLCAWDFNGETGYTFGSGTRLTVV.